This T cell receptor beta chain is from a study of CD8 T cells in ankylosing spondylitis (dated by TCRdb to the late 2010s). Describing the broader study: The study set out to find disease-linked TCR variants by profiling T cell receptor beta repertoires in ankylosing spondylitis patients and healthy donors. Peripheral blood was sampled, and synovial fluid was additionally collected from ankylosing spondylitis patients. In total, the full study cohort was made up of roughly 110 healthy donors and 25 to 30 ankylosing spondylitis patients. What the research found in general, with its limitations: The disease-linked clones showed a CD8+ phenotype and occurred at relatively low frequencies in peripheral blood. The disease-linked clones were reported to be significantly enriched in matched synovial fluid samples from ankylosing spondylitis patients. Some motif variants had previously been reported in the synovial fluid and blood of reactive arthritis patients, which suggests shared mechanisms of disease initiation. A TCR beta motif made up of under ten highly homologous amino acid variants appeared to be characteristic of blood from ankylosing spondylitis patients.

Sequenced on an Illumina HiSeq 2500. TCR beta libraries were prepared by quantitative 5'-RACE with molecular barcodes. Per the authors' processing: A new computational method based on a probabilistic model of VDJ rearrangement was used to identify disease-linked TCR variants. Using fastp trimming at Q25 and MiXCR clonotype assembly, TCRdb reanalyzed the public sequencing data and kept in-frame beta chains. Each entry merges the rows of one CDR3 protein and shows their most common DNA and genes. The V and J calls here are based on TCRdb, not the publication. This sample has some 340,000 distinct CDR3 sequences in its table, and about 15% of those were observed once. The leading ten clones occupy 0.95% to 1.4% of the sample. A word on this clonotype: The target of this receptor is not known. Base-call qualities are not available, and no considerably larger clone is one nucleotide away.

Looking up the germline V gene (reference sequence) yields CDR1 SGHKS and CDR2 YYEKEE. Between the V and J ends, shortened by 4 bases and 4 bases respectively, the junction contains 11 bases. The CDR3 starts with the cysteine, ends with the phenylalanine, and has 13 residues. The only DNA kept is the CDR3, 39 bases in frame from the first base. The V and J segments used are TRBV5-5 and TRBJ1-2; 5 matching bases give a weak D call of TRBD1. Input material: blood, either unsorted or a sorted T cell fraction (not recorded which). This TCR was sampled from a male donor with ankylosing spondylitis or in good health (not recorded which). The DNA is TGTGCCAGCAGCCTCGGACATCTCTATGGCTACACCTTC. Its coded protein is CASSLGHLYGYTF.